The present T cell receptor (beta chain) was sequenced within a study of T cell changes during pregnancy in multiple sclerosis. Clones were sequenced by immunoSEQ multiplex PCR, and TCRdb holds only the in-frame ones, with some missing. The table has 65,000 to 70,000 clones, 85% to 95% seen once; the top ten hold 2%. V was shortened by 3 bases and J by 4 bases, with 14 bases between the two germline ends. Per germline, CDR1 SGHVS and CDR2 FNYEAQ. This CDR3 is 15 amino acids long. Source: peripheral blood, taken in the third trimester of pregnancy. This receptor was identified in a female donor in good health, enrolled as a control in a pregnancy study. V usage is TRBV7-6 and J usage is TRBJ2-3; D is ambiguous. The CDR3 region is CASSFSIVPPDTQYF. DNA for the CDR3: TGTGCCAGCAGCTTTAGCATCGTCCCCCCAGATACGCAGTATTTT.